This T cell receptor beta chain emerged from a study of shared clonotypes between healthy human individuals (dated by TCRdb to the early 2020s). About the investigation overall: A few men and a couple of women, aged 18 to 49 years, made up the cohort. Per donor, three plates each were used for CD4 naive and CD4 memory, two for CD8 naive, and one for CD8 memory. The study deeply sequenced blood TCR repertoires of five healthy adults to estimate repertoire size and the extent of clonotype sharing between individuals. Libraries were prepared and TCR repertoires were sequenced by different laboratories using diverse techniques, in order to increase sequencing depth and limit assay-specific biases. Each donor's leukapheresis produced roughly between roughly 0.94 and 9.5 billion PBMCs. The paper's findings and limits, for the study overall: Compared with non-shared clonotypes, the clonotypes found in all four sorted-subset donors had higher generation probabilities. Because the study included a small number of donors, the genetic and exposure-history diversity represented was limited. Estimated clonotype richness was generally larger for naive than for memory subsets. Sharing across a few donors was observed for around 5% of naive CD4, 3.5% of naive CD8, roughly 2.4% of memory CD4, and roughly 0.43% of memory CD8 clonotypes. Pairwise subsampling led to the expectation that sequencing depth would affect the degree of clonotype sharing among donors. Incomplete sequencing was indicated by rarefaction of sorted-subset datasets, despite the large sequencing depth. Only blood was sampled, and tissue TCR repertoires likely differ from those in blood.

V gives up 7 bases and J gives up 4 bases, and the segment between their germline ends measures 6 bases. Per the germline V gene, MDHEN is the CDR1 and SYDVKM is the CDR2. The CDR3 has 11 amino acids, counting the end cysteine and phenylalanine. The read is trimmed to its CDR3 DNA, 33 bases read in frame from base 1. TCR CDR3 regions were amplified from genomic DNA by multiplex PCR using the deep immunoSEQ assay. Genomic DNA extracted from each cell subset was distributed evenly over all wells of several immunoSEQ 96-well plates, and each plate served as one replicate. For sorted subsets, 200 to 250 ng genomic DNA, equal to 30,000 to 35,000 T cell genomes, was loaded into each replicate PCR. Purified libraries were measured with a Qubit 3.0 fluorometer, size-checked on a Bioanalyzer 2100, and measured again with the KAPA Library Quantification kit. A separate single-read 150-cycle Illumina NextSeq 550 flow cell was used to sequence each immunoSEQ 96-well plate. Per the original workflow: Because the immunoSEQ output held only junctional sequences and lacked quality scores, the filtering could not match the filtering applied to full-length reads. Sequences were annotated with PyIR, a Python wrapper for IgBLAST v1.9, and V/J genes and CDR3 were assigned using IMGT germline references. Any read was removed if the V/J assignment was weak (E-value above 1e-6), the CDR3 was missing, or the read contained stop codons, out-of-frame junctions, or ambiguous translated residues. V3J clonotypes were defined by identical inferred V gene, J gene, and CDR3 amino acid sequence. To compute the percentage overlap between repertoires, the number of shared unique clonotypes was divided by the size of the smaller repertoire. Repertoire richness was assessed with RTK rarefaction, the Chao1 estimator, and Recon v2.1 estimates of unobserved clonotypes. OLGA was used to compute generation probabilities for all TCRbeta clonotypes that the gDNA method yielded from several donors. TCRdb stores this immuneACCESS table with in-frame sequences only. Part of the clones is absent; in the studies checked, under half of the shortfall reflects unresolved V genes, and no reason is known for the rest. V, J and clone size are those of that table, while D and trimming were read from the DNA. The sample has some 1,600,000 clones on record, 95% to 99% of them singletons. Of the sample, about 0.45% is held by the ten largest clones.

Healthy HIV-negative adults with no recently reported acute infections or vaccinations were included as donors. Only Caucasian adults living in Nashville, Tennessee, USA were represented among the donors. CD4+ T cells were enriched by magnetic negative selection; naive cells were then positively selected on CD45RA, and the negative fraction formed the memory subset. Blood was obtained by leukapheresis, after which PBMCs were separated by Ficoll-Histopaque density gradient centrifugation and cryopreserved in liquid nitrogen vapor phase. Analytical flow cytometry was used to check the purity and quantity of every magnetically sorted T cell population. Genomic DNA was isolated from each sorted fraction and quantified by UV absorbance on a Nanodrop 2000c. Regarding this clone: Its antigen is unknown. No qualities accompany the bases; no much larger clone lies one base away.

The chain is made from TRBV28 and TRBJ2-3; 6 matching bases give a weak D call of TRBD1. The origin of this receptor is a man between 25 and 39 years old in good health. Sequencing used naive CD4+ T cells sorted from blood. This specimen's cell subset or site label, interpreted: CD45RA+ positively selected. DNA sequence: TGTGCCAGCAAGGGGGCAGATACGCAGTATTTT. Its amino acids are CASKGADTQYF.